This T cell receptor beta chain originates from a study of blood T cell repertoires in COVID-19. Study-level background: Donors in the United States, Italy and Spain gave samples during acute or convalescent COVID-19. PBMCs, B-cell-depleted T cells, or T cells provided the cDNA or gDNA that made up the material.

The CDR3 length is 17 residues. Germline CDR1 is SGHRS and CDR2 is YFSETQ. Trimming at V came to 4 bases and at J to 1 base, leaving 13 bases not matched to a gene. This clone was seen once. In the authors' workflow: Scientists estimated how many nucleated cells there were by amplifying reference gene primers. Produced via immunoSEQ multiplex PCR; TCRdb's table is partial and in-frame only. That table is the source of V, J and clone size, and D and trimming were worked out from the DNA. The sample shows some 200,000 clones, 70% to 90% of them seen only once. Sequenced sample: peripheral blood. The TCR originated in a man older than 75 with acute or convalescent COVID-19. The V call is TRBV5-1, the J call TRBJ2-5; 7 nucleotides agree with TRBD2. The DNA for the CDR3 is TGCGCCAGCAGCGCTCGAGGTTTGAGCGGGGCCCAAGAGACCCAGTACTTC. Translated, it gives CASSARGLSGAQETQYF.